Sequencing of this T cell receptor (beta chain) was carried out in a study of beta chain features in type 1 diabetes. Unmatched junction bases numbered 9, after V lost 4 bases and J lost 5 bases. Germline CDR1 and CDR2: SGHDT and YYEEEE. The CDR3 length is 15 residues. A few counts support this clone. Its antigen is still unknown. Whole-study results and caveats: Type 1 diabetes patients had moderately but significantly shorter TCRB CDR3s in all four CD4+ subsets. The naive, central memory and Treg TCRB repertoires showed an apparent similarity that was greater among patients than among healthy donors.

Expressed TCRB transcripts were sequenced, since all the RNA that had been isolated was reverse transcribed. The data were produced by immunoSEQ multiplex PCR, yet TCRdb's version contains in-frame clones alone and is incomplete. Of approximately 730,000 clones listed, around 15% are singletons. Sorting of CD4+ naive, central memory, regulatory and stem cell-like memory cells was performed via CD45RO/CCR7/CD25/CD127/CD95/CD27. The TCR originated in a man aged 18 to 29 with type 1 diabetes. Source material: naive CD4+ T cells from blood. The chain employs TRBV5-6 and TRBJ2-5; 9 bases map to TRBD1. In nucleotides, the CDR3 is TGTGCCAGCAGCCCGCTGGGACAGGGCTGGGAGACCCAGTACTTC. Its protein product is CASSPLGQGWETQYF.